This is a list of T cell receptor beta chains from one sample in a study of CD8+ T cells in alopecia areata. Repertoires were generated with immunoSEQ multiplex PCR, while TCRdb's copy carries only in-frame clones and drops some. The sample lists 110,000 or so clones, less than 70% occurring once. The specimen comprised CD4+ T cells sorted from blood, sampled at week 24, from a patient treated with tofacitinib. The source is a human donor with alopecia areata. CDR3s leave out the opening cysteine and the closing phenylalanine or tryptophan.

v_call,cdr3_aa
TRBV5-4,ASSPGLAGTNEQF
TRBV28,ASSRGGDSYEQY
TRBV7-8,ASSLGQAFEAF
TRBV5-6,ASSLFTRVPEAF
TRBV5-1,ASSLEGRGEAF
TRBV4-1,ASSQNVGGANEKLF
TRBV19,ASSIRTSGGDTGELF
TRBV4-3,ASSQEQNRGANEQY
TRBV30,AWSVRNRGTSYGEKLF
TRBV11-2,ASSLDRGGNNSPLH
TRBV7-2,ASSPIQGPEAF
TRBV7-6,ASSLRSGGNSPSTDTQY
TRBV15,ATSRDHRTGQNTEAF
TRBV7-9,ASSQDSTYEQY
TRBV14,ASSQEIGQVS
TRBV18,ASQGQINQPQH
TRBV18,ASSLGQDRYGYT
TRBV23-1,ASSQSKRPIPGEETQY
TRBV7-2,ASSPQGEETQY
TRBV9,ASSPLGRGHGELF
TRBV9,ASSVDLPGELF
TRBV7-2,ASSSQGARTEAF
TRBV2,ASRGRSSYEQY
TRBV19,AIRDRAEAF
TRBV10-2,ASRDSSPETQY
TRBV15,ATSREATRGLF
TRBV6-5,ASSYSPGHGQF
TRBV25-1,ASTGGWTGRNTEAF
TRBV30,AWTISRTGFFYGYT
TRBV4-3,ASSQGSAGGQPQH
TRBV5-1,ASSPSGESYNEQF
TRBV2,ASSVQGETQY
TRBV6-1,ASSRRTGGTGELF
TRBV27,ASSLFPGTGGSEQY
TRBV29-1,SVGAGVPYEQY
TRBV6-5,ASGWGGRGDSPLH
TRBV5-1,ASSPGGVAGQPQH
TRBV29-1,SVGGLAGNYEQY
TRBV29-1,SVGLASETQY
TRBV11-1,ASSQGQARPLH
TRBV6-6,ASSTGTSVTGELF
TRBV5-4,ASSPRRQDTQY
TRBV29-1,SVAPGETQY